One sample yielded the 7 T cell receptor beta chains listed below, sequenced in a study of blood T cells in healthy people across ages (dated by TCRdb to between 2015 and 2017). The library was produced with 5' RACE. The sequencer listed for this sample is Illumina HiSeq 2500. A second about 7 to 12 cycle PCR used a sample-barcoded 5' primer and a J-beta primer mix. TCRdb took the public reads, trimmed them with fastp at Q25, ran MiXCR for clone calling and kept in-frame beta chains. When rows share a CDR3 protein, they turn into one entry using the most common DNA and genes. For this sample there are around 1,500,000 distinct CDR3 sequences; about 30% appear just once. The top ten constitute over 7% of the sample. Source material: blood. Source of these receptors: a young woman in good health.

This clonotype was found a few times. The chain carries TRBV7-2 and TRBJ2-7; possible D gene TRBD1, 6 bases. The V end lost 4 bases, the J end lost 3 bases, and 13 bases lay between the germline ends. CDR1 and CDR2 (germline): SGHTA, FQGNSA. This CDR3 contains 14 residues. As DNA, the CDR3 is TGTGCCAGCAGCTCACAGGGACACAACTACGAGCAGTACTTC. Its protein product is CASSSQGHNYEQYF.

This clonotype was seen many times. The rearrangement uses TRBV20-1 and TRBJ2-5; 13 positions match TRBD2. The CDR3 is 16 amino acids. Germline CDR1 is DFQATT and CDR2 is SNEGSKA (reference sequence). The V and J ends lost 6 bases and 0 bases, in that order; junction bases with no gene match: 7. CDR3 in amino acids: CSATGTSGAYQETQYF. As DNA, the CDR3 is TGCAGTGCCACCGGGACTAGCGGGGCGTACCAAGAGACCCAGTACTTC.

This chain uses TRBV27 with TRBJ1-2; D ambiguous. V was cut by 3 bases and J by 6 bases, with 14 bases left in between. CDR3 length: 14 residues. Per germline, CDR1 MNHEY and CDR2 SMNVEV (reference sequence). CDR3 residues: CASSLTMVGDGYTF. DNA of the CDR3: TGTGCCAGCAGTTTGACAATGGTCGGTGATGGCTACACCTTC.

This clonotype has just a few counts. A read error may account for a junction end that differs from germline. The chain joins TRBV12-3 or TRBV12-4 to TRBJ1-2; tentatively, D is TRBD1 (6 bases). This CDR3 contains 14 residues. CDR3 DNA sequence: TGTGCCAGCAGTTTCTTGTGGGCAGGGGATGGCTACACCTTT. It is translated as CASSFLWAGDGYTF.

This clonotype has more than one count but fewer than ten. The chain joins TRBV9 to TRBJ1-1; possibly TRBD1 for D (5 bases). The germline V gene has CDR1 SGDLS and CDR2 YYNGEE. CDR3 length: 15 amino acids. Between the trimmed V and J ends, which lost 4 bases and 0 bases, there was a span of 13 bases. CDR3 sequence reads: CASSPSVGVNTEAFF. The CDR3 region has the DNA TGTGCCAGCAGCCCGTCCGTGGGGGTGAACACTGAAGCTTTCTTT.

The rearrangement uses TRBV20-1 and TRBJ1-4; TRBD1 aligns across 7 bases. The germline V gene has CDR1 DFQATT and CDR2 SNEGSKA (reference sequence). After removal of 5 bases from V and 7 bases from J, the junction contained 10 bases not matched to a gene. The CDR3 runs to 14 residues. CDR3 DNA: TGCAGTGCTCCCCAGGGGGGGGTGGGTGAAAAACTGTTTTTT. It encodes CSAPQGGVGEKLFF.

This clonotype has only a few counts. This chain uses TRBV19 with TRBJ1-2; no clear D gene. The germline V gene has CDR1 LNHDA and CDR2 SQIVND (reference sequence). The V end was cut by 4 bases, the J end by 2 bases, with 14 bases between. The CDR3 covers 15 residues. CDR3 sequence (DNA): TGTGCCAGTAGTAGAAATGTACAGCGGAACTATGGCTACACCTTC. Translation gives CASSRNVQRNYGYTF.